The 10 T cell receptor beta chains below all came from one sample that was sequenced in a study of spatial heterogeneity in lung cancer. Study conclusions and caveats: Counts of expanded intratumoral alpha and beta TCRs tracked tumor mutation counts.

TCRdb used MiXCR to reprocess the 5' RACE reads, holding one entry per CDR3 protein. Among some 1,500 distinct CDR3 sequences listed, 20% were seen once. These receptors have no identified antigens. Noted time point: sample taken at primary tumor resection. The starting material was lung tumor tissue, obtained at surgery. These receptors originate from a male donor with early-stage non-small cell lung cancer.

By sample fraction, this clonotype is medium-sized. This beta chain is off target for a library built for alpha chains, so its abundance means little. The chain has TRBV7-6 and TRBJ2-2, with D perhaps matching TRBD2 (7 bases). Germline CDR1 and CDR2: SGHVS and FNYEAQ. The ends were cut back, 5 bases at V and 1 base at J, with 11 bases in the middle. The CDR3 is 15 residues long. CDR3 region: CASSGGARNTGELFF. The CDR3 DNA reads TGTGCCAGCAGCGGGGGGGCCCGGAACACCGGGGAGCTGTTTTTT.

By share, this clonotype ranks as medium-sized. This beta chain is a stray sequence in a library constructed for alpha chains; its clone size is not meaningful. The chain recombines TRBV7-9 with TRBJ2-5; D call uncertain. With 0 bases removed from V and 6 bases from J, the gap between germline ends came to 5 bases. Germline lookup yields CDR1 SEHNR and CDR2 FQNEAQ (reference sequence). The CDR3 spans 12 residues. DNA for the CDR3: TGTGCCAGCAGCTTAGCACGTCAGACCCAGTACTTC. This codes for CASSLARQTQYF.

By share, this clonotype ranks as medium-sized. Found in a library prepared for alpha chains, this beta chain is an off-target read, and its abundance has little meaning. The V call is TRBV12-3 or TRBV12-4, the J call TRBJ1-6; TRBD1 is a possible D gene (5 bases). The CDR3 is made up of 13 amino acids. V was cut by 6 bases and J by 10 bases, with 13 bases left in between. Here the CDR3 DNA reads TGTGCCAGCAGCCTCAGGGAAAGGTCACCCCTCCACTTT. Amino acids: CASSLRERSPLHF.

By its share, this clonotype is large (0.1 to 1%). Within a library made for alpha chains, this beta chain is off target, and its count is uninformative. The chain couples TRBV28 to TRBJ2-3; 9 positions agree with TRBD2. CDR3 length: 15 amino acids. V lost 6 bases and J lost 5; bases outside the gene matches: 9. Germline V gene sequence: CDR1 MDHEN, CDR2 SYDVKM. This CDR3 is CASRGLAGLRDTQYF. In DNA, the CDR3 is TGTGCCAGCAGGGGTCTAGCGGGACTTAGAGATACGCAGTATTTT.

This clonotype is labeled as medium-sized. One junction end disagrees with the germline gene, perhaps due to a read error. This beta chain turned up in a library designed for alpha chains; as an off-target read, its abundance says little. CDR3 protein: CASSPLGVGETQYF. In DNA form, the CDR3 reads TGTGCTAGCAGCCCCCTGGGGGTCGGAGAGACCCAGTACTTC. The rearrangement links TRBV7-7 to TRBJ2-5; D may match TRBD1 or TRBD2 (5 bases each). CDR1 is SSHAT, CDR2 FNYEAQ, per germline (reference sequence). The CDR3 length is 14 residues.

This clonotype is labeled medium-sized. Because this beta chain is a stray read in a library intended to capture alpha chains, its abundance should not be given much weight. The V and J genes are TRBV7-2 and TRBJ2-2; D unclear. Per the germline V gene, CDR1 is SGHTA and CDR2 is FQGNSA. V was shortened by 3 bases and J by 1 base, with 6 bases between the two germline ends. The CDR3 is 14 amino acids. This CDR3 is CASSFSLNTGELFF. The CDR3 DNA reads as TGTGCCAGCAGCTTTTCACTGAACACCGGGGAGCTGTTTTTT.

This clonotype is medium-sized (0.01 to 0.1%). The library was prepared for alpha chains; this beta chain is a stray read, so its frequency means little. The chain has TRBV10-2 and TRBJ2-1, with TRBD1 identical over 11 bases. Trimming removed 6 bases from V and 6 bases from J; junction bases left unmatched: 19. Germline V gene sequence: CDR1 WSHSY, CDR2 SAAADI. The length of the CDR3 is 19 residues. The CDR3 reads CASRDRLDRGPSGGNEQFF. CDR3 nucleotides: TGCGCCAGCAGAGATCGATTGGACAGGGGGCCGTCTGGGGGCAATGAGCAGTTCTTC.

Judged by abundance, this clonotype is medium-sized. In a library made to pick up alpha chains, this beta chain is a stray read with a size that means little. The chain is built from TRBV7-9 and TRBJ1-1, with D unclear. Trimming took off 5 bases at V and 8 bases at J, with 15 bases between the two ends. In germline, CDR1 is SEHNR, CDR2 FQNEAQ (reference sequence). This CDR3 region has 13 residues. The CDR3 DNA is TGTGCCAGCAGCCGCCGAGGGCGCCGAGAAGCTTTCTTT. This gives the protein CASSRRGRREAFF.

This clonotype is judged medium-sized. A library made for alpha chains picked up this beta chain off target, so its size means little. The chain couples TRBV5-1 to TRBJ1-1, with TRBD1 matching 10 bases. Looked up from germline, CDR1 is SGHRS and CDR2 is YFSETQ. The V gene end was trimmed by 4 bases and the J gene end by 6 bases; junction bases not matched to a gene: 3. This CDR3 is 13 amino acids long. The DNA of the CDR3 is TGCGCCAGCAGCCTTGGACAGGGGGCTGAAGCTTTCTTT. Translating it yields CASSLGQGAEAFF.

This clonotype is categorized as medium-sized. This beta chain is off target for a library built for alpha chains, so its abundance means little. This sequence joins TRBV28 and TRBJ1-2; perhaps TRBD1 as D (5 bases). The germline V gene encodes CDR1 MDHEN and CDR2 SYDVKM. V was pared by 2 bases and J by 8 bases, with 18 bases between. The CDR3 loop spans 15 amino acids. The CDR3 DNA reads as TGTGCCAGCAGTTTAAAAGGGGCAGGGTTCGTCGGCTACACCTTC. Its translation: CASSLKGAGFVGYTF.